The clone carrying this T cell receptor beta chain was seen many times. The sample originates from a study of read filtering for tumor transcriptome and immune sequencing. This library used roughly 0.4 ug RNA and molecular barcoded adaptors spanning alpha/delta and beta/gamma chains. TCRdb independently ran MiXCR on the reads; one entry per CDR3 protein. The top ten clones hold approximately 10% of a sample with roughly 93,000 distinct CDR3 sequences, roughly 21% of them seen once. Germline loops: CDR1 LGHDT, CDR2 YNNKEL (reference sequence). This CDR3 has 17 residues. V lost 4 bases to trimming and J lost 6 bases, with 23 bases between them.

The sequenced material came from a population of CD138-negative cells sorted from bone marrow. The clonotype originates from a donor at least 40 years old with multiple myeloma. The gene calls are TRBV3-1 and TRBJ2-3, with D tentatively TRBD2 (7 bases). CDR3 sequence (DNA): TGTGCCAGCAGCCCGTTATTGGGGGGGGGGCCAGGGGATACGCAGTATTTT. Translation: CASSPLLGGGPGDTQYF.